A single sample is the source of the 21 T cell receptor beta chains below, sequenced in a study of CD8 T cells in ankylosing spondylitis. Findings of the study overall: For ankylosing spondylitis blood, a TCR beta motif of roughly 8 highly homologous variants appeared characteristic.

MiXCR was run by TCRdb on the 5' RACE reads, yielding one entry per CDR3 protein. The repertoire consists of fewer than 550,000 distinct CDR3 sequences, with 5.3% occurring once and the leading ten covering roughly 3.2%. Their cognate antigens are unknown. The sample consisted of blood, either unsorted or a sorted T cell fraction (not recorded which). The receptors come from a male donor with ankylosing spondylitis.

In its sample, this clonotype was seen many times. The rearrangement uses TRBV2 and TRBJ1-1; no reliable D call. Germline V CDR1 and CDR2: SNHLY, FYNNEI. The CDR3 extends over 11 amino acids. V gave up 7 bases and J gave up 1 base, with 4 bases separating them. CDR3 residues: CASKQNTEAFF. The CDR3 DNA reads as TGTGCCAGCAAGCAGAACACTGAAGCTTTCTTT.

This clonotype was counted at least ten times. The CDR3 nucleotides read TGTGCCAGCAGCATTAACACTGAAGCTTTCTTT. This codes for CASSINTEAFF. The chain employs TRBV7-9 and TRBJ1-1; D remains ambiguous. Germline V gene lookup returns CDR1 SEHNR and CDR2 FQNEAQ (reference sequence). The CDR3 extends over 11 amino acids. V lost 5 bases and J 2 bases, leaving 3 bases between the germline ends.

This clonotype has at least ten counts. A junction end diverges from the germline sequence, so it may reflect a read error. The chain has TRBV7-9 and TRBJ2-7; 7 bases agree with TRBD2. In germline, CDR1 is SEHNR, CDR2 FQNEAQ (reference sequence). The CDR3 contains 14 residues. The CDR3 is CASSGAGVGYGQYF. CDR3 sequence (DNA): TGTGCCAGCAGCGGGGCGGGAGTTGGATACGGGCAGTACTTC.

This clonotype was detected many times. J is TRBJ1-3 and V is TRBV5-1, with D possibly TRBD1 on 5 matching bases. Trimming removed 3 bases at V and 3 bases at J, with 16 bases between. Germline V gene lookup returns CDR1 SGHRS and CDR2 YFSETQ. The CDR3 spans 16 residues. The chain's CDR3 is CASSYGQPGGGNTIYF. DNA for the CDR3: TGCGCCAGCAGCTACGGACAACCCGGAGGTGGAAACACCATATATTTT.

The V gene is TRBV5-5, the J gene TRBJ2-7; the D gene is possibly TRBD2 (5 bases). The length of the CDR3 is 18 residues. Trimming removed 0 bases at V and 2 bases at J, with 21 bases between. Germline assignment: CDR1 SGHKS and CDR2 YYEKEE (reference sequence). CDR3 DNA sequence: TGTGCCAGCAGCTTGGTTCAAGGTTGGACTCCGGAAACCTACGAGCAGTACTTC. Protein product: CASSLVQGWTPETYEQYF. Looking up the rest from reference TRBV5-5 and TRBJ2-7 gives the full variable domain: DAGVTQSPTHLIKTRGQQVTLRCSPISGHKSVSWYQQVLGQGPQFIFQYYEKEERGRGNFPDRFSARQFPNYSSELNVNALLLGDSALYLCASSLVQGWTPETYEQYFGPGTRLTVT.

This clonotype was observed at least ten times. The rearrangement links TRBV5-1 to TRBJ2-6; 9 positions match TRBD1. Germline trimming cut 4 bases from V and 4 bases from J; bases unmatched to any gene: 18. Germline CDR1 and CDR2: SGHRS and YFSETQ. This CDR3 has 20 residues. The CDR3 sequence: CASSGQGLGSSFLGANVLTF. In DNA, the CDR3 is TGCGCCAGCAGCGGACAGGGGCTGGGCAGTTCCTTCCTAGGGGCCAACGTCCTGACTTTC.

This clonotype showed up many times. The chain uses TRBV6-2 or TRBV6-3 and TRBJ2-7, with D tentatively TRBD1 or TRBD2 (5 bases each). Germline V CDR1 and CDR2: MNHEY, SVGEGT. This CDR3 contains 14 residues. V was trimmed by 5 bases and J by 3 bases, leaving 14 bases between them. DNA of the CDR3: TGTGCCAGCAGTACCCGGGACGGGTTCTACGAGCAGTACTTC. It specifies CASSTRDGFYEQYF.

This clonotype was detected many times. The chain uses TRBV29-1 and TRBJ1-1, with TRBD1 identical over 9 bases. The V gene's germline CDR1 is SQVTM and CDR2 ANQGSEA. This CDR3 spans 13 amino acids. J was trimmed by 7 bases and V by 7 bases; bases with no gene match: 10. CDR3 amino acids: CSGSLGTGYEAFF. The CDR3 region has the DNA TGCAGCGGTTCGCTGGGGACAGGGTATGAAGCTTTCTTT.

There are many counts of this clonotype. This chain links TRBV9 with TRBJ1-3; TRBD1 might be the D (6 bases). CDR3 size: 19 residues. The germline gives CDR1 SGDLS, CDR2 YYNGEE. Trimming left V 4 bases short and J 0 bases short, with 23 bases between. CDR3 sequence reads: CASSSRLLPSDSSGNTIYF. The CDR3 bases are TGTGCCAGCAGCTCTCGACTTCTCCCTTCGGACAGCTCTGGAAACACCATATATTTT. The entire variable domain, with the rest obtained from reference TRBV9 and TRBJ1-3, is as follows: DSGVTQTPKHLITATGQRVTLRCSPRSGDLSVYWYQQSLDQGLQFLIQYYNGEERAKGNILERFSAQQFPDLHSELNLSSLELGDSALYFCASSSRLLPSDSSGNTIYFGEGSWLTVV.

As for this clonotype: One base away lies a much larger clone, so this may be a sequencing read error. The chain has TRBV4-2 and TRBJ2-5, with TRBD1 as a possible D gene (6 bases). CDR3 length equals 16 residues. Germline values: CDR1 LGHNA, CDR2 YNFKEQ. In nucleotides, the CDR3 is TGTGCCAGCAGCCAAGCCGAATCGACAGGCGAAGAGGCCCAGTACTTC. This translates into CASSQAESTGEEAQYF.

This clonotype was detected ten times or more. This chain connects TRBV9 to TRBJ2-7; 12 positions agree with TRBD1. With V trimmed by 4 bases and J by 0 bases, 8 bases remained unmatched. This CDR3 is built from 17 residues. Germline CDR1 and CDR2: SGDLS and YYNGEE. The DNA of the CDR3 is TGTGCCAGCAGCCCCTCCGGGACAGGGGGCTCCTCCTACGAGCAGTACTTC. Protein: CASSPSGTGGSSYEQYF.

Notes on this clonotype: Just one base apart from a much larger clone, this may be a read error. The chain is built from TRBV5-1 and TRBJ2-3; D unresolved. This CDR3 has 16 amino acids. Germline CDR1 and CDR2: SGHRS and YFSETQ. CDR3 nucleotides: TGCGTCAGCAGCGTTCAGGTTCCGGACGGCACAGATACGCAGTATTTT. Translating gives CVSSVQVPDGTDTQYF.

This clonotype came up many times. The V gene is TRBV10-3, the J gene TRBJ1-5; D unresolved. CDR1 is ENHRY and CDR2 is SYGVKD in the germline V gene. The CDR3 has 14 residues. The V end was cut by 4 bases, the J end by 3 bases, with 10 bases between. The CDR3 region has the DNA TGTGCCATCAGTGCGGACGCGCTCAATCAGCCCCAGCATTTT. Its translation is CAISADALNQPQHF.

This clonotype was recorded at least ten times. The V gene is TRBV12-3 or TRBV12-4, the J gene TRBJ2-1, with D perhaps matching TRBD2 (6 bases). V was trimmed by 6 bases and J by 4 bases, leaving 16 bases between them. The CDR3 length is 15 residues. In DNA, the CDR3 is TGTGCCAGCAGACATCGGGACTTCCCGTACAATGAGCAGTTCTTC. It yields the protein CASRHRDFPYNEQFF.

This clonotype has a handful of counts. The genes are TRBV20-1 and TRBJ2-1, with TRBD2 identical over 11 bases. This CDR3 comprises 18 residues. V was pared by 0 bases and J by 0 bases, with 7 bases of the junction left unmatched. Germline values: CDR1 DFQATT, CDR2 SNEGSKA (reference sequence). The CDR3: CSARDLAGGPSSYNEQFF. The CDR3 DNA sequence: TGCAGTGCTAGAGACCTAGCGGGGGGCCCGAGCTCCTACAATGAGCAGTTCTTC.

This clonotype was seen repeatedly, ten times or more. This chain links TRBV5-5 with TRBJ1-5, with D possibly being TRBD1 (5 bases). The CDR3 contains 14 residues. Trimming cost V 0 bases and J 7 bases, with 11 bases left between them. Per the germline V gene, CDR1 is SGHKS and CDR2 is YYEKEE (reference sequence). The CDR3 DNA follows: TGTGCCAGCAGCTTGGCGGGGAGGGGACAGCCCCAGCATTTT. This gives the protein CASSLAGRGQPQHF. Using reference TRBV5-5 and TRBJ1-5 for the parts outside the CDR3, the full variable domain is DAGVTQSPTHLIKTRGQQVTLRCSPISGHKSVSWYQQVLGQGPQFIFQYYEKEERGRGNFPDRFSARQFPNYSSELNVNALLLGDSALYLCASSLAGRGQPQHFGDGTRLSIL.

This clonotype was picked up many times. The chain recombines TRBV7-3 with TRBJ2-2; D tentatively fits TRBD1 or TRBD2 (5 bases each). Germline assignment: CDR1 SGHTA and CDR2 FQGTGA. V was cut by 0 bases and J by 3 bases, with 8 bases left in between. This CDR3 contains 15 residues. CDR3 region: CASSLTLGHTGELFF. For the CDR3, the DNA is TGTGCCAGCAGCTTAACGTTGGGACACACCGGGGAGCTGTTTTTT.

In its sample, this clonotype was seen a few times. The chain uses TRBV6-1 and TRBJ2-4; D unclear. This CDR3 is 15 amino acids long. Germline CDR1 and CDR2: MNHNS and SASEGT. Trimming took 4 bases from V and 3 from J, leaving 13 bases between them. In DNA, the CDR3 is TGTGCCAGCAGTGGGCAAGGGTACGGCAAAAACATTCAGTACTTC. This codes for CASSGQGYGKNIQYF.

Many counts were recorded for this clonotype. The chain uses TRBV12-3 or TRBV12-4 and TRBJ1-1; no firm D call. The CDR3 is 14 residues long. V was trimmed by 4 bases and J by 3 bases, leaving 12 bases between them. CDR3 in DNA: TGTGCCAGCAGTTCCCGAATCGGGGACACTGAAGCTTTCTTT. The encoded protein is CASSSRIGDTEAFF.

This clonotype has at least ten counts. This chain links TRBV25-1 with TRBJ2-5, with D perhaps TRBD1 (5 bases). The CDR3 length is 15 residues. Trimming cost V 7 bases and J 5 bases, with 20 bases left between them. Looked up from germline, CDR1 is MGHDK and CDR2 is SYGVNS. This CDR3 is CASTFGAAYAETQYF. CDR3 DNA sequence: TGTGCCAGCACCTTTGGGGCGGCTTATGCGGAGACCCAGTACTTC.

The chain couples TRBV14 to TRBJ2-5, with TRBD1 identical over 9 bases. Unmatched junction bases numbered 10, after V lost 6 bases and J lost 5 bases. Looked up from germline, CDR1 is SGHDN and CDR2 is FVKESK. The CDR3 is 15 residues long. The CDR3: CASRPLGTGSETQYF. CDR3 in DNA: TGTGCCAGCAGGCCACTCGGGACAGGGTCTGAGACCCAGTACTTC.